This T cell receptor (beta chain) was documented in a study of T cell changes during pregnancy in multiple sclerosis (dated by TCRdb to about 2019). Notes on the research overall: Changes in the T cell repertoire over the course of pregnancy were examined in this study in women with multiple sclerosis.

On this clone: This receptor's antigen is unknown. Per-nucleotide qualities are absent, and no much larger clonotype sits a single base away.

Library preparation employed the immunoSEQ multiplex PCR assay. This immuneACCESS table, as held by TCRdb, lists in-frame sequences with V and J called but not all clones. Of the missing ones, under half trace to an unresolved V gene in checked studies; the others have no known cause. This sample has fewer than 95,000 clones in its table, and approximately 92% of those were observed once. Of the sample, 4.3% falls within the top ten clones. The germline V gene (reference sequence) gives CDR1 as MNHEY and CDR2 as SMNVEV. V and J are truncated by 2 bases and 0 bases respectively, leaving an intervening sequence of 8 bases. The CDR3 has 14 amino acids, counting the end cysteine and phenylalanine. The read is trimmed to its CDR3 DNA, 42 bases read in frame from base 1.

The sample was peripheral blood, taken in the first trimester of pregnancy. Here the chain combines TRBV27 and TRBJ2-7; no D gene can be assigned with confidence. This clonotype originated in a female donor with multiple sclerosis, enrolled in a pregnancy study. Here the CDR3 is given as CASSLLRSSYEQYF. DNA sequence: TGTGCCAGCAGTTTACTCCGTAGCTCCTACGAGCAGTACTTC.